The 22 T cell receptor beta chains reported below all come from one sample, sequenced in a study of blood T cell repertoires in COVID-19. Sequencing was performed with immunoSEQ multiplex PCR; in TCRdb, only in-frame clones are kept and a portion is missing. The sample lists around 120,000 clones, 85% to 90% occurring once. Sequences were obtained from peripheral blood. The receptor source for this set is a man at least 80 years old with acute or convalescent COVID-19.

This clone was found once. The V gene is TRBV7-6, the J gene TRBJ2-5; TRBD2 matches at 9 bases. The CDR3 is 15 amino acids. J was trimmed by 5 bases and V by 1 base; bases with no gene match: 5. Germline CDR1 is SGHVS and CDR2 is FNYEAQ. The CDR3 coding sequence is TGTGCCAGCAGCTTAGGGCTAGCGGGGCTGGAGACCCAGTACTTC. This encodes CASSLGLAGLETQYF.

The CDR3 sequence: CASTPHAGKNTGELFF. The CDR3 coding sequence is TGTGCCAGCACCCCCCACGCCGGGAAGAACACCGGGGAGCTGTTTTTT. The V call is TRBV11-2, the J call TRBJ2-2; D is perhaps TRBD2 (5 bases). Deletions cut 7 bases from V and 1 base from J, with 16 bases between. This CDR3 has 16 amino acids. The germline gives CDR1 SGHAT, CDR2 FQNNGV.

The CDR3 is CASSLWGDQETQYF. Here the CDR3 DNA reads TGCGCCAGCAGCTTGTGGGGAGATCAAGAGACCCAGTACTTC. The genes are TRBV5-1 and TRBJ2-5; TRBD2 might be the D (5 bases). Germline V CDR1 and CDR2: SGHRS, YFSETQ. The CDR3 extends over 14 amino acids. The V and J ends lost 1 base and 2 bases respectively, with 9 bases between them.

The gene calls are TRBV9 and TRBJ2-3, with D maybe TRBD2 (5 bases). The CDR3 extends over 16 amino acids. Germline loops: CDR1 SGDLS, CDR2 YYNGEE. V shed 4 bases and J shed 0 bases, with 15 bases lying between them. CDR3 region: CASSPLVALSTDTQYF. CDR3 coding DNA: TGTGCCAGCAGCCCACTAGTCGCCCTAAGCACAGATACGCAGTATTTT.

The rearrangement uses TRBV9 and TRBJ1-1; 11 bases agree with TRBD1. V trimming: 3 bases; J trimming: 5 bases; junction bases outside the gene matches: 6. Looked up from germline, CDR1 is SGDLS and CDR2 is YYNGEE. The CDR3 length is 15 residues. The CDR3, as DNA: TGTGCCAGCAGCGCCTGGGACAGGGGGGGGACTGAAGCTTTCTTT. Its translation: CASSAWDRGGTEAFF.

The chain uses TRBV10-1 and TRBJ1-4; tentatively, D is TRBD1 (6 bases). CDR3 length: 15 residues. V shed 4 bases and J shed 8 bases, with 17 bases lying between them. Germline-derived CDR1 and CDR2 are WNHNN and SYGVQD (reference sequence). CDR3 sequence: CASSVEVGRGEKLFF. CDR3 coding DNA: TGCGCCAGCAGTGTGGAAGTTGGGAGGGGGGAAAAACTGTTTTTT.

This chain joins TRBV11-2 and TRBJ1-1; D remains unclear. CDR3 length: 12 residues. The germline gives CDR1 SGHAT, CDR2 FQNNGV. V shed 1 base and J shed 11 bases, with 11 bases lying between them. The CDR3 reads CASSLGAGVAFF. CDR3 in DNA: TGTGCCAGCAGCTTAGGAGCCGGAGTGGCTTTCTTT.

The chain recombines TRBV2 with TRBJ2-3; 8 nucleotides agree with TRBD1. Germline V CDR1 and CDR2: SNHLY, FYNNEI. V was clipped by 9 bases and J by 3 bases; unmatched bases: 8. The CDR3 is 14 residues long. CDR3 DNA sequence: TGTGCCAGGGGGGGAACAGGGGGTACAGATACGCAGTATTTT. Amino acid sequence: CARGGTGGTDTQYF.

The chain carries TRBV28 and TRBJ1-1; no definite D call. This CDR3 contains 13 residues. Trimming cost V 5 bases and J 6 bases, with 13 bases left between them. The germline CDR1 and CDR2 sequences are MDHEN and SYDVKM. For the CDR3, the DNA is TGTGCCAGCAGTGTCCTGACTGAATCTGAAGCTTTCTTT. Protein product: CASSVLTESEAFF.

This clone was recorded a few times. J is TRBJ2-2 and V is TRBV6-2 or TRBV6-3, with 11 bases lining up with TRBD2. The CDR3 runs 15 residues. Germline CDR1 reads MNHEY; CDR2 reads SVGEGT. Losses at the gene ends were 5 bases for V and 4 bases for J; bases not matched to a gene: 3. CDR3 sequence (DNA): TGTGCCAGCAGTAATAGCGGGAGGGCCACCGGGGAGCTGTTTTTT. Translating gives CASSNSGRATGELFF.

In this sample, this clone turned up once. CDR3 protein: CASSAGQATEAFF. In DNA, the CDR3 is TGTGCCAGCAGCGCGGGACAGGCCACTGAAGCTTTCTTT. The V gene is TRBV9, the J gene TRBJ1-1; 8 bases match TRBD1. The CDR3 covers 13 residues. The germline V gene encodes CDR1 SGDLS and CDR2 YYNGEE. Germline trimming cut 3 bases from V and 4 bases from J; bases unmatched to any gene: 2.

The chain employs TRBV6-2 or TRBV6-3 and TRBJ2-1; a possible D gene is TRBD2 (7 bases). V dropped 5 bases and J dropped 5 bases, with 19 bases sitting between them. Germline-derived CDR1 and CDR2 are MNHEY and SVGEGT. This CDR3 contains 16 residues. CDR3 bases: TGTGCCAGCAGTGCCCCGCGGGCGGGGGCTGACAATGAGCAGTTCTTC. It yields the protein CASSAPRAGADNEQFF.

The chain uses TRBV2 and TRBJ1-2, with D tentatively TRBD1 (6 bases). V was shortened by 6 bases and J by 5 bases, with 16 bases between the two germline ends. Germline V gene lookup returns CDR1 SNHLY and CDR2 FYNNEI. The CDR3 runs 14 residues. As DNA, the CDR3 is TGTGCCAGCAGAGCGACAGGTTTGGGGTATGGCTACACCTTC. Translated, it gives CASRATGLGYGYTF.

This clone was detected only once. The rearrangement joins TRBV19 to TRBJ1-1, with 10 bases identical to TRBD1. The ends lost 4 bases at V and 6 bases at J; junction bases unmatched: 8. From germline, CDR1 is LNHDA and CDR2 SQIVND (reference sequence). This CDR3 spans 15 amino acids. The DNA for the CDR3 is TGTGCCAGTAGTACCGATCCGGACAGGGGGTCTGAAGCTTTCTTT. Its translation: CASSTDPDRGSEAFF. Full variable domain (missing parts from reference TRBV19 and TRBJ1-1): DGGITQSPKYLFRKEGQNVTLSCEQNLNHDAMYWYRQDPGQGLRLIYYSQIVNDFQKGDIAEGYSVSREKKESFPLTVTSAQKNPTAFYLCASSTDPDRGSEAFFGQGTRLTVV.

The rearrangement joins TRBV21-1 to TRBJ2-7; TRBD1, the D gene given by the table, was not confirmed from the DNA. TRBV21-1 constitutes a pseudogene. The CDR3 has 15 residues. The CDR3 nucleotides read TGTGCCAGCAGCAAAGGAGAGACACCTCTCTACGAGCAGTACTTC. As protein: CASSKGETPLYEQYF.

V is TRBV19 and J is TRBJ2-7; 11 bases are shared with TRBD1. The CDR3 runs 15 residues. Per the germline V gene, CDR1 is LNHDA and CDR2 is SQIVND (reference sequence). V lost 5 bases, J lost 2 bases, and 5 bases stayed unmatched. CDR3 sequence (DNA): TGTGCCAGTAGTCCGGGACAGGGGGTCCCCTACGAGCAGTACTTC. The encoded protein is CASSPGQGVPYEQYF. The full variable domain, its missing parts supplied by reference TRBV19 and TRBJ2-7, is DGGITQSPKYLFRKEGQNVTLSCEQNLNHDAMYWYRQDPGQGLRLIYYSQIVNDFQKGDIAEGYSVSREKKESFPLTVTSAQKNPTAFYLCASSPGQGVPYEQYFGPGTRLTVT.

The chain recombines TRBV18 with TRBJ1-5, with D perhaps TRBD1 (5 bases). This CDR3 spans 15 amino acids. V lost 3 bases, J lost 7 bases, and 16 bases lay in between. CDR1 is KGHSH, CDR2 LQKENI, per germline. The CDR3 sequence is CASSPPPGIQQPQHF. CDR3 bases: TGTGCCAGCTCACCCCCCCCAGGGATACAACAGCCCCAGCATTTT.

The chain is built from TRBV5-6 and TRBJ1-2, with D maybe TRBD1 (5 bases). The V gene's germline CDR1 is SGHDT and CDR2 YYEEEE. With 4 bases removed from V and 2 bases from J, the gap between germline ends came to 9 bases. This CDR3 has 13 amino acids. CDR3 loop: CASSPPGNYGYTF. CDR3 coding DNA: TGTGCCAGCAGCCCGCCAGGGAACTATGGCTACACCTTC.

This rearrangement joins TRBV7-8 to TRBJ1-3; D is ambiguous. The V end was cut by 2 bases, the J end by 0 bases, with 11 bases between. Germline V gene sequence: CDR1 SGHVS, CDR2 FQNEAQ. CDR3 length equals 16 residues. The CDR3 nucleotides read TGTGCCAGCAGCTTACAGGCCCAAGCCTCTGGAAACACCATATATTTT. This translates into CASSLQAQASGNTIYF.

This clone has a single count. The J gene is TRBJ2-7, the V gene TRBV18; D perhaps matches TRBD1 (6 bases). Germline lookup yields CDR1 KGHSH and CDR2 LQKENI. V was shortened by 2 bases and J by 5 bases, with 16 bases between the two germline ends. The CDR3 loop spans 15 amino acids. CDR3 in amino acids: CASSPLSRGLDEQYF. The CDR3 DNA reads TGTGCCAGCTCACCATTGTCCAGGGGTCTGGACGAGCAGTACTTC.

The chain joins TRBV19 to TRBJ1-5, with 9 bases that match TRBD1. Trimming took 4 bases from V and 5 from J; bases not matched to a gene: 3. Per the germline V gene, CDR1 is LNHDA and CDR2 is SQIVND (reference sequence). The CDR3 is 14 amino acids. The CDR3 is CASSTRTGDQPQHF. DNA for the CDR3: TGTGCCAGTAGTACTAGGACAGGGGATCAGCCCCAGCATTTT.

The chain employs TRBV6-5 and TRBJ2-7; D might be TRBD1 (6 bases). The germline V gene encodes CDR1 MNHEY and CDR2 SVGAGI. This CDR3 region has 12 residues. Trimming removed 6 bases from V and 3 bases from J, with 9 bases in between. The CDR3 here is CASSGDNYEQYF. The CDR3 bases are TGTGCCAGCAGCGGGGACAACTACGAGCAGTACTTC.